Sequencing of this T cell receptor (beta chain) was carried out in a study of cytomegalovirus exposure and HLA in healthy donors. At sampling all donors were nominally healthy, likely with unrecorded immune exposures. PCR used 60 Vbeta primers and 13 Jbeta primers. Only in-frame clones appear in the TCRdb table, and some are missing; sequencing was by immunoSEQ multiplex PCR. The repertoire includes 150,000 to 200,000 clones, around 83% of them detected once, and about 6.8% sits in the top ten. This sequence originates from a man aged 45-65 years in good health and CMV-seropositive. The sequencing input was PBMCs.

The CDR3 DNA is TGTGCCAGCAGCTTAGAAGGTGGAGGGATCTATGGCTACACCTTC. It yields the protein CASSLEGGGIYGYTF. The chain carries TRBV7-9 and TRBJ1-2; D gene uncertain. V was cut by 1 base and J by 4 bases, with 13 bases left in between. The CDR3 has 15 residues. Per germline, CDR1 SEHNR and CDR2 FQNEAQ (reference sequence). Full variable domain (remainder filled in from reference TRBV7-9 and TRBJ1-2): DTGVSQNPRHKITKRGQNVTFRCDPISEHNRLYWYRQTLGQGPEFLTYFQNEAQLEKSRLLSDRFSAERPKGSFSTLEIQRTEQGDSAMYLCASSLEGGGIYGYTFGSGTRLTVV.